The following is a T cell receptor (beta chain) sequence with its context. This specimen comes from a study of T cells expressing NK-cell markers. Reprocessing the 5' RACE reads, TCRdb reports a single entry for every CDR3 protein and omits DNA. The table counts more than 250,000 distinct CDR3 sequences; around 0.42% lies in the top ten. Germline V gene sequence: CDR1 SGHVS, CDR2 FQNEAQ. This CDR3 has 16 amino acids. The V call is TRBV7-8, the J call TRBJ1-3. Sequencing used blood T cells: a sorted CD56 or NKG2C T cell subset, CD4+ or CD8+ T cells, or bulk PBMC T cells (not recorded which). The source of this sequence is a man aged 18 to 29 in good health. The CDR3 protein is CASSLEASVRGNTIYF.